The 9 T cell receptor beta chains presented below share a single source sample, sequenced in a study of cytomegalovirus exposure and HLA in healthy donors. Here immunoSEQ multiplex PCR was the method, and the copy in TCRdb shows in-frame clones only, minus some. The sample includes 150,000 to 200,000 clones, approximately 86% of them seen just once. The source material was PBMCs. All receptors come from a man aged 25-40 years in good health and CMV-seropositive.

The chain couples TRBV6-5 to TRBJ1-4, with TRBD1 matching over 7 bases. Germline V gives CDR1 MNHEY, CDR2 SVGAGI. This CDR3 has 16 amino acids. Germline trimming cut 0 bases from V and 2 bases from J; bases unmatched to any gene: 3. Written as DNA, the CDR3 is TGTGCCAGCAGTTACTCGACGACAGGGACTAATGAAAAACTGTTTTTT. Protein sequence: CASSYSTTGTNEKLFF.

V usage is TRBV11-3 and J usage is TRBJ1-1; 10 bases are a match to TRBD1. The CDR3 sequence is 17 residues long. Per the germline V gene, CDR1 is SGHNT and CDR2 is YENEEA. V lost 5 bases, J lost 3 bases, and 12 bases stayed unmatched. CDR3 in amino acids: CASSPGRGQGWDTEAFF. As DNA, the CDR3 is TGTGCCAGCAGCCCCGGAAGGGGACAGGGGTGGGACACTGAAGCTTTCTTT.

This rearrangement joins TRBV6-5 to TRBJ1-2; D unresolved. V was cut by 6 bases and J by 6 bases, with 11 bases left in between. The CDR3 spans 12 residues. The germline CDR1 and CDR2 sequences are MNHEY and SVGAGI. CDR3 protein: CASSPGLHGYTF. The CDR3 DNA sequence: TGTGCCAGCAGCCCTGGACTGCATGGCTACACCTTC.

This clone came up once. The CDR3: CASSVREATEQFF. The CDR3 DNA is TGTGCCAGCAGCGTACGAGAGGCTACTGAGCAGTTCTTC. The chain couples TRBV9 to TRBJ2-1, with D hard to call. The germline V and J ends were trimmed by 1 base and 9 bases, with 11 bases remaining between them. This CDR3 contains 13 residues. Germline V gene lookup returns CDR1 SGDLS and CDR2 YYNGEE.

V gene TRBV18 combines with J gene TRBJ2-3, with D perhaps matching TRBD2 (5 bases). The germline V gene has CDR1 KGHSH and CDR2 LQKENI. The CDR3 has 12 amino acids. The V gene lost 5 bases and the J gene lost 6 bases, with 9 bases spanning the gap. The DNA for the CDR3 is TGTGCCAGCTCATTAGCGTTGGATACGCAGTATTTT. Translation: CASSLALDTQYF.

This clone appeared once. V is TRBV19 and J is TRBJ1-5; no reliable D call. The ends were cut back, 3 bases at V and 5 bases at J, with 14 bases in the middle. The CDR3 loop spans 15 amino acids. The V gene's germline CDR1 is LNHDA and CDR2 SQIVND (reference sequence). The CDR3 reads CASSMNGAPDQPQHF. The CDR3 coding sequence is TGTGCCAGTAGTATGAATGGAGCGCCGGATCAGCCCCAGCATTTT.

The chain is built from TRBV19 and TRBJ2-6; D call uncertain. CDR3 length equals 13 residues. Trimming took 5 bases from V and 1 from J, leaving 3 bases between them. Germline CDR1 reads LNHDA; CDR2 reads SQIVND (reference sequence). The CDR3 DNA sequence: TGTGCCAGTAGTTTATCTGGGGCCAACGTCCTGACTTTC. Protein: CASSLSGANVLTF.

V is TRBV7-2 and J is TRBJ2-1, with D possibly TRBD1 on 5 matching bases. Between the trimmed V and J ends, which lost 1 base and 16 bases, there was a span of 14 bases. Germline values: CDR1 SGHTA, CDR2 FQGNSA. This CDR3 is 12 amino acids long. The CDR3 loop is CASSLGQPKGFF. CDR3 sequence (DNA): TGTGCCAGCAGCTTAGGACAGCCGAAGGGATTCTTC. Based on the CDR3 plus reference TRBV7-2 and TRBJ2-1, the full variable domain is GAGVSQSPSNKVTEKGKDVELRCDPISGHTALYWYRQSLGQGLEFLIYFQGNSAPDKSGLPSDRFSAERTGGSVSTLTIQRTQQEDSAVYLCASSLGQPKGFFGPGTRLTVL.

V usage is TRBV5-1 and J usage is TRBJ1-2; D is perhaps TRBD1 (5 bases). The CDR3 spans 14 residues. The V and J ends lost 0 bases and 7 bases respectively, with 13 bases between them. The germline V gene encodes CDR1 SGHRS and CDR2 YFSETQ. The CDR3 DNA sequence: TGCGCCAGCAGCTTGGCCGCAGGTCAGGGTGGCTACACCTTC. Its protein product is CASSLAAGQGGYTF.